What follows describes a single T cell receptor beta chain. Its antigen is as yet unknown. The record originates from a study of cytomegalovirus exposure and HLA in healthy donors. Overall study context: From donors who were HLA-typed, an early data release held around 80 million unique TCRs. Overall study findings and caveats: A later analysis found common viral pathogens apparently linked to several of the most significant clusters. Analysis performed later found roughly 17,000 TCR beta sequences associated with HLA alleles at 0.05 false discovery rate. In a later analysis, HLA-C alleles had the fewest associated TCRs, DRB1 alleles the most.

V was pared by 6 bases and J by 3 bases, with 3 bases of the junction left unmatched. CDR1 is SEHNR, CDR2 FQNEAQ, per germline (reference sequence). CDR3 length equals 13 residues. PCR used 60 Vbeta primers and 13 Jbeta primers. The table came from immunoSEQ multiplex PCR; TCRdb's copy has only in-frame clones and leaves some out. This sample has 140,000 to 150,000 clones, with about three quarters found just once. The V gene is TRBV7-9, the J gene TRBJ1-2, with 8 bases matching TRBD1. The sequence came from a male donor in good health and CMV-seronegative. Sequencing was performed on PBMCs. The CDR3 spells CASRQGADYGYTF. Here the CDR3 DNA reads TGTGCCAGCAGGCAGGGGGCGGACTATGGCTACACCTTC.